This TCR beta chain appears in the sequencing data of a study of cytomegalovirus exposure and HLA in healthy donors. The CDR3 extends over 13 amino acids. V lost 8 bases to trimming and J lost 1 base, with 6 bases between them. CDR1 and CDR2 from the germline V gene are MGHDK and SYGVNS. Of note for this clone: Antigen unknown.

The assay was immunoSEQ multiplex PCR, and TCRdb's table has in-frame clones only and misses some. This sample has about 160,000 clones, with about nine tenths found just once. General study results and limits: It was reported that the classifier diagnosed cytomegalovirus status with high specificity and sensitivity in both the original and validation cohorts.

This receptor was obtained from a woman under 30 in good health and CMV-seropositive. Sequenced: PBMCs. The rearrangement joins TRBV25-1 to TRBJ2-6; D is undetermined. In nucleotides, the CDR3 is TGTGCCAGCGGGCATTCTGGGGCCAACGTCCTGACTTTC. Amino acids: CASGHSGANVLTF.